This T cell receptor (beta chain) was sequenced during a study of T cell responses to AZD1222 COVID-19 vaccine. The study's findings and limits: Spike-wide coverage was observed for vaccine-associated CD4 TCRs, with dominant responses at 160-218 and 743-854. Reportedly, close to half of spike-specific TCRs are directed against unmutated variant regions.

The V gene's germline CDR1 is MGHRA and CDR2 YSYEKL. Trimming at V came to 0 bases and at J to 9 bases, leaving 2 bases not matched to a gene. This CDR3 comprises 15 residues. In regard to this clone: Its target is not known.

Clones were read by immunoSEQ multiplex PCR, and TCRdb kept only the in-frame ones, dropping some. The sample shows 29,000 or so clones, over 90% of them seen only once. This receptor was taken from an adult in good health. The sample in question was peripheral blood, obtained on day 0 of AZD1222 vaccination. The chain couples TRBV4-1 to TRBJ1-6; 10 nucleotides align to TRBD1. CDR3 sequence reads: CASSQEGQGISPLHF. Here the CDR3 DNA reads TGCGCCAGCAGCCAAGAGGGACAGGGGATTTCACCCCTCCACTTT.